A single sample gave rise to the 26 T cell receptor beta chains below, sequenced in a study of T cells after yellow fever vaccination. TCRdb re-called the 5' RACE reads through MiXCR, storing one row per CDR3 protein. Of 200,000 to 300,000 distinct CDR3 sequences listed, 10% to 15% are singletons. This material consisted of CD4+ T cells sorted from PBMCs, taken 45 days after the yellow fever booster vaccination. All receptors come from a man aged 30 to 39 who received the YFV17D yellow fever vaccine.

CDR3 DNA sequence: TGCAGCACCCGGGACACAGGGGATACCGGGGAGCTGTTTTTT. It yields the protein CSTRDTGDTGELFF. The chain couples TRBV29-1 to TRBJ2-2; 7 bases agree with TRBD1. V dropped 8 bases and J dropped 5; count of bases not matched to a gene: 11. CDR3 length equals 14 residues. Germline V CDR1 and CDR2: SQVTM, ANQGSEA.

CDR3 residues: CAIKTSPLDRNYEQYF. DNA of the CDR3: TGTGCCATCAAGACCTCCCCGTTGGACCGGAATTACGAGCAGTACTTC. The chain is built from TRBV21-1 and TRBJ2-7; the table's D gene call, TRBD2, was not cross checked with the DNA. TRBV21-1 is a pseudogene segment. CDR3 length: 16 amino acids.

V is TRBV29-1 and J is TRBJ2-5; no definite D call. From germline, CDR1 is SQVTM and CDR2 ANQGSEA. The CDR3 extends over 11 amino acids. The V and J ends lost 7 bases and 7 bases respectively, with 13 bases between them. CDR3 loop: CSGSLTGTQYF. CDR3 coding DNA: TGCAGCGGGAGTCTGACGGGGACCCAGTACTTC.

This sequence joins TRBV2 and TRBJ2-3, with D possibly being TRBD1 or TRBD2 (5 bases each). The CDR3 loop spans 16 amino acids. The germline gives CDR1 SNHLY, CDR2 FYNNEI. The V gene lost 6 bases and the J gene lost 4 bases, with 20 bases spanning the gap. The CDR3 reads CASSRQGSRGSDTQYF. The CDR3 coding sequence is TGTGCCAGCAGCCGCCAGGGTTCACGGGGATCAGATACGCAGTATTTT.

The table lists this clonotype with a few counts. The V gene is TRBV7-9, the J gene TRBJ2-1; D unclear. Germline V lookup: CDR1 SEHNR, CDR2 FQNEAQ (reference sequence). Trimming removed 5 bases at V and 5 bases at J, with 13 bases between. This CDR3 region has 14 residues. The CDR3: CASSPRNPDNEQFF. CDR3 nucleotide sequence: TGTGCCAGCAGCCCTCGGAACCCAGACAATGAGCAGTTCTTC.

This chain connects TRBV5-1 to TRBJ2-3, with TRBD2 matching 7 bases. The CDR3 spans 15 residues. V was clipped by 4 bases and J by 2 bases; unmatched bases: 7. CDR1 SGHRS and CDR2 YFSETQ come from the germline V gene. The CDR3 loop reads CASSHYGTTTDTQYF. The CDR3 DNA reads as TGCGCCAGCAGCCACTACGGGACTACCACAGATACGCAGTATTTT.

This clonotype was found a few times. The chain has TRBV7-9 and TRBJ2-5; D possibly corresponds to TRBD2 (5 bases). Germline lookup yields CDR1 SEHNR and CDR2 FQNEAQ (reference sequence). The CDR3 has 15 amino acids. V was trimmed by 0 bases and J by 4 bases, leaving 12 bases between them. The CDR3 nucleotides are TGTGCCAGCAGCTTAGCGCTCGCGGGCGGAGAGACCCAGTACTTC. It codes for CASSLALAGGETQYF. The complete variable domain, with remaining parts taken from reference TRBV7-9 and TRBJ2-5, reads DTGVSQNPRHKITKRGQNVTFRCDPISEHNRLYWYRQTLGQGPEFLTYFQNEAQLEKSRLLSDRFSAERPKGSFSTLEIQRTEQGDSAMYLCASSLALAGGETQYFGPGTRLLVL.

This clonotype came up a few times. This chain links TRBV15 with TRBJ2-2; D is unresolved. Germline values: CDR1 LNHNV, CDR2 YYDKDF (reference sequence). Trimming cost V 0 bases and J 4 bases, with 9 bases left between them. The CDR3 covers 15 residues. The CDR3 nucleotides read TGTGCCACCAGCAGAGATCTTTCAGTCACCGGGGAGCTGTTTTTT. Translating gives CATSRDLSVTGELFF.

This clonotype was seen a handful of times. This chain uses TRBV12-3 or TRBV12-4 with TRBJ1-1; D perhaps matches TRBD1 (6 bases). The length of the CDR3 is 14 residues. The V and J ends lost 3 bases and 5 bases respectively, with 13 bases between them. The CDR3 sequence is CASSLIQGLTEAFF. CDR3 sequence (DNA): TGTGCCAGCAGTTTGATACAGGGATTGACTGAAGCTTTCTTT.

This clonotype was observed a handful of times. CDR3 bases: TGTGCCAGCAGCGGCTACAGGGGGCCGAGCACTGAAGCTTTCTTT. Translation gives CASSGYRGPSTEAFF. This chain uses TRBV9 with TRBJ1-1; TRBD1 matches at 9 bases. V lost 3 bases and J lost 4; bases outside the gene matches: 7. This CDR3 contains 15 residues. Germline V lookup: CDR1 SGDLS, CDR2 YYNGEE.

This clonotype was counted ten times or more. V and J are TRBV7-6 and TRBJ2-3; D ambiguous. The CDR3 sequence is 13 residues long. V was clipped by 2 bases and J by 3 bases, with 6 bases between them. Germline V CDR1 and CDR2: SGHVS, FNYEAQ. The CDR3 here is CASSLTITDTQYF. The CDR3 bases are TGTGCCAGCAGCTTAACCATTACAGATACGCAGTATTTT.

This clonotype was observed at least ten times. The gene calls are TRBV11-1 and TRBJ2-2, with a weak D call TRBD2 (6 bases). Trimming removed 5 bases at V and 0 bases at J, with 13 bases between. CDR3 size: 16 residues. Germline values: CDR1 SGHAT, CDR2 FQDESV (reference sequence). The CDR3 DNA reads TGTGCCAGCAGCGTTGGGGGACTCCCGAACACCGGGGAGCTGTTTTTT. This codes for CASSVGGLPNTGELFF. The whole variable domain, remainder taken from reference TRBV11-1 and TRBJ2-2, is EAEVAQSPRYKITEKSQAVAFWCDPISGHATLYWYRQILGQGPELLVQFQDESVVDDSQLPKDRFSAERLKGVDSTLKIQPAELGDSAMYLCASSVGGLPNTGELFFGEGSRLTVL.

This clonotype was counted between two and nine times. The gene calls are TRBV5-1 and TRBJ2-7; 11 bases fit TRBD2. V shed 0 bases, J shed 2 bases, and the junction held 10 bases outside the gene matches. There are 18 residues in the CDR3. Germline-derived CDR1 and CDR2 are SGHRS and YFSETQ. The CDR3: CASSLAGTSGRMTYEQYF. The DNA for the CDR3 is TGCGCCAGCAGCTTGGCCGGGACTAGCGGTCGAATGACCTACGAGCAGTACTTC.

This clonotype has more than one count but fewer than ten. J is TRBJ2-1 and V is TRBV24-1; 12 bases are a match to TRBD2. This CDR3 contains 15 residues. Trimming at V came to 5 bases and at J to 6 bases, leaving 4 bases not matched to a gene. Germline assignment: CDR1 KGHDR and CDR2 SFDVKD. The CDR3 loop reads CATSAASGRANEQFF. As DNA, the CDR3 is TGTGCCACCAGTGCGGCTAGCGGGAGGGCCAATGAGCAGTTCTTC.

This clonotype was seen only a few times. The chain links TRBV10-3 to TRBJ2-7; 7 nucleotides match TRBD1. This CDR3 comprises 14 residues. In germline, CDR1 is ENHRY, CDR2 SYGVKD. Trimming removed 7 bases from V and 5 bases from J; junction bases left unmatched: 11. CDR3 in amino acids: CAITGAGGMDEQYF. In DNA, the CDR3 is TGTGCCATCACCGGAGCAGGGGGAATGGACGAGCAGTACTTC.

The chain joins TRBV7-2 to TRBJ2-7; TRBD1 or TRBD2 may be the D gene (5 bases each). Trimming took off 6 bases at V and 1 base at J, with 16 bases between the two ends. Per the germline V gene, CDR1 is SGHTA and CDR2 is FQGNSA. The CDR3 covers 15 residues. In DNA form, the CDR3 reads TGTGCCAGCAGGGCTCCGGGACGGGGATCCTACGAGCAGTACTTC. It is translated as CASRAPGRGSYEQYF.

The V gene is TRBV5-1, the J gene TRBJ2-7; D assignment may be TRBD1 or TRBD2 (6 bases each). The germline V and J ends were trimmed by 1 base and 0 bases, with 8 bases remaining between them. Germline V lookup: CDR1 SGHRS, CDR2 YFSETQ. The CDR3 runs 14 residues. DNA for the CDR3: TGCGCCAGCAGCTTGAGGGGGGTCTCCTACGAGCAGTACTTC. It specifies CASSLRGVSYEQYF.

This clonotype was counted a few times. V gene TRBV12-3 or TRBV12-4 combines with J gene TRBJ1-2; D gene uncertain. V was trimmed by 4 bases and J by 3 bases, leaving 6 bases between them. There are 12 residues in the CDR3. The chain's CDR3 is CASSSTHYGYTF. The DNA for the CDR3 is TGTGCCAGCAGTTCGACTCACTATGGCTACACCTTC.

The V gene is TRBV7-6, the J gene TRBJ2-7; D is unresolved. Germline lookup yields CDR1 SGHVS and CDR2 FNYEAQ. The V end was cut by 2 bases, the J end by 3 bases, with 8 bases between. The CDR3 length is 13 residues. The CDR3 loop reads CASSLRRNYEQYF. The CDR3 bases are TGTGCCAGCAGCTTAAGACGGAACTACGAGCAGTACTTC.

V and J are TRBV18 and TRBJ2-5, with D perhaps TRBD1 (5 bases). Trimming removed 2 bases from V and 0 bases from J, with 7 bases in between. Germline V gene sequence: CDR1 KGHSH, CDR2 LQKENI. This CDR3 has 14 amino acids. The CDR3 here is CASSPSRDQETQYF. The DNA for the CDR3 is TGTGCCAGCTCACCAAGCAGGGACCAAGAGACCCAGTACTTC.

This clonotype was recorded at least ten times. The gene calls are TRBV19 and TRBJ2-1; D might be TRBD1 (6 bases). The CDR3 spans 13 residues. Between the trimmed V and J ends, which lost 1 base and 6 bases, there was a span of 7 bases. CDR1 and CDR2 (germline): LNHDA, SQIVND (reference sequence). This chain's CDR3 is CASSIGQVNEQFF. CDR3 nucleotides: TGTGCCAGTAGTATAGGACAGGTCAATGAGCAGTTCTTC.

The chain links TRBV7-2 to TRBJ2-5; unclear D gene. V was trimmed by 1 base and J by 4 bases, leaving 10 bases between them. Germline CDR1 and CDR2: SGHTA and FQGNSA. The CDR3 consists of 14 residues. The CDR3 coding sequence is TGTGCCAGCAGCTTAGTTATGAGCAGAGAGACCCAGTACTTC. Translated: CASSLVMSRETQYF. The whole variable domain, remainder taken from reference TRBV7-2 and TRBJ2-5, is GAGVSQSPSNKVTEKGKDVELRCDPISGHTALYWYRQSLGQGLEFLIYFQGNSAPDKSGLPSDRFSAERTGGSVSTLTIQRTQQEDSAVYLCASSLVMSRETQYFGPGTRLLVL.

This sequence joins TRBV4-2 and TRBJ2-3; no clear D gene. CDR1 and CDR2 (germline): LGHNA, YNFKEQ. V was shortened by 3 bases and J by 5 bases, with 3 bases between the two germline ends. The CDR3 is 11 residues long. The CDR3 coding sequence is TGTGCCAGCAGCCACGGAGATACGCAGTATTTT. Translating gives CASSHGDTQYF.

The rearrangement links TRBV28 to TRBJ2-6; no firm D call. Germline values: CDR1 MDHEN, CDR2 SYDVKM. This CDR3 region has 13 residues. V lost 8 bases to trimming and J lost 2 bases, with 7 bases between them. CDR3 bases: TGTGCCAGCCTTCCCCCTGGGGCCAACGTCCTGACTTTC. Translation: CASLPPGANVLTF.

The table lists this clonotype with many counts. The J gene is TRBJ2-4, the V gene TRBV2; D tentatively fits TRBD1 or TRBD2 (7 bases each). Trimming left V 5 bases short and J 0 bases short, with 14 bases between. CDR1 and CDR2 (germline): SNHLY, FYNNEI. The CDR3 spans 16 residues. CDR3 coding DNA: TGTGCCAGCAGTTCAGGGGGGGCCCTAGCCAAAAACATTCAGTACTTC. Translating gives CASSSGGALAKNIQYF. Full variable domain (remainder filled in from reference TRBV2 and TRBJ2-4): EPEVTQTPSHQVTQMGQEVILRCVPISNHLYFYWYRQILGQKVEFLVSFYNNEISEKSEIFDDQFSVERPDGSNFTLKIRSTKLEDSAMYFCASSSGGALAKNIQYFGAGTRLSVL.

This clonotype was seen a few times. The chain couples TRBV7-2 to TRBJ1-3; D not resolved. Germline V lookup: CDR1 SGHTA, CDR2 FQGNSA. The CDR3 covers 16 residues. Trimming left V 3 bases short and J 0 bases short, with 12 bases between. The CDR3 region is CASSFGLVSSGNTIYF. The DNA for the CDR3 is TGTGCCAGCAGCTTCGGTCTTGTTTCCTCTGGAAACACCATATATTTT.